The 3 T cell receptor beta chains in this list originate from one sample, sequenced in a study of beta chain features in type 1 diabetes. Since all of the isolated RNA was reverse transcribed, expressed TCRB transcripts were what got sequenced. Profiled with immunoSEQ multiplex PCR; TCRdb holds only in-frame clones, not every one. Among 350,000 to 400,000 clones listed, around 15% were seen once. Sample: naive CD4+ T cells from blood. The receptors here all came from a woman younger than 35 in good health.

This clone was detected a few times. The rearrangement uses TRBV7-2 and TRBJ2-5, with TRBD2 as a possible D gene (7 bases). This CDR3 has 15 residues. Deletions cut 3 bases from V and 5 bases from J, with 16 bases between. The germline V gene encodes CDR1 SGHTA and CDR2 FQGNSA. The chain's CDR3 is CASSLGGGAQETQYF. CDR3 nucleotide sequence: TGTGCCAGCAGCTTGGGAGGGGGGGCGCAGGAGACCCAGTACTTC.

In its sample, this clone was seen once. The rearrangement uses TRBV29-1 and TRBJ2-7; 8 bases match TRBD2. The CDR3 contains 13 residues. CDR1 SQVTM and CDR2 ANQGSEA come from the germline V gene. After removal of 6 bases from V and 0 bases from J, the junction contained 4 bases not matched to a gene. CDR3 sequence reads: CSVIAGSSYEQYF. The CDR3, as DNA: TGCAGCGTCATAGCGGGGAGCTCCTACGAGCAGTACTTC.

This clone was observed a few times. This sequence joins TRBV6-5 and TRBJ2-7; 9 bases map to TRBD1. The CDR3 runs to 14 residues. CDR1 MNHEY and CDR2 SVGAGI come from the germline V gene. The J segment lost 5 bases and the V segment lost 5 bases, leaving 7 bases of the junction unmatched. CDR3 protein: CASSPGTGRNEQYF. CDR3 in DNA: TGTGCCAGCAGTCCCGGGACAGGGAGGAACGAGCAGTACTTC.